A single T cell receptor (beta chain) is shown here with its context. Trimming took off 7 bases at V and 7 bases at J, with 14 bases between the two ends. CDR3 length: 14 residues. The V gene's germline CDR1 is SNHLY and CDR2 FYNNEI. This record belongs to a study of blood T cell repertoires in COVID-19. Background on the study: Some COVID-19 samples were acute and others convalescent; all came from the United States, Italy and Spain. PBMCs, B-cell-depleted T cells, or T cells were the source of the cDNA or gDNA that made up the material.

Original processing methods: Using reference gene primer amplification, nucleated cell counts were estimated. TCRdb's table, derived via immunoSEQ multiplex PCR, lists solely in-frame clones and lacks some. That table gives V, J and clone size, and the DNA gave D and trimming. Counted here are 150,000 to 160,000 clones, roughly nine tenths occurring once; the ten biggest clones make up under 2.5%. Specimen: peripheral blood. The chain has TRBV2 and TRBJ1-6; D is unresolved. The TCR was taken from a woman in her 70s with acute or convalescent COVID-19. The CDR3 reads CASKLREMNSPLHF. In DNA form, the CDR3 reads TGTGCCAGCAAATTGAGGGAGATGAATTCACCCCTCCACTTT.